This T cell receptor beta chain was sequenced during a study of T cells in Graves' hyperthyroidism and ophthalmopathy. This clonotype has more than one count but fewer than ten. RNA transcripts provided the source from which TCR beta CDR3 regions were amplified. A first-round RT-PCR of the TCR CDR3 used the HTBI primer set. TCRdb ran MiXCR on the multiplex PCR reads and lists one entry per CDR3 protein. In the table there are 300,000 to 450,000 distinct CDR3 sequences, 20% to 25% of which are singletons. Germline V lookup: CDR1 MNHNS, CDR2 SASEGT. There are 14 residues in the CDR3. Trimming stripped 6 bases from V and 4 bases from J, with 15 bases between.

Specimen: blood. This chain connects TRBV6-1 to TRBJ1-1; no reliable D call. The source of this sequence is a man aged 45 to 65 with Graves' hyperthyroidism. Here the CDR3 DNA reads TGTGCCAGCAGAGCGACGGGTACGAGCACTGAAGCTTTCTTT. This sequence encodes CASRATGTSTEAFF.